These 2 T cell receptor beta chains were sequenced from one sample in a study of blood T cell repertoires in COVID-19. Produced via immunoSEQ multiplex PCR; TCRdb's table is partial and in-frame only. The sample has almost 400,000 clones; more than 70% are singletons. The material sequenced was peripheral blood. All receptors derive from a woman between 55 and 75 years old with COVID-19, enrolled during active disease.

The gene calls are TRBV11-3 and TRBJ2-1; D is unresolved. The CDR3 totals 15 residues. Trimming removed 3 bases from V and 0 bases from J, with 9 bases in between. Germline V gene data show CDR1 as SGHNT and CDR2 as YENEEA. CDR3 in DNA: TGTGCCAGCAGCTTCTTAAGTAGCTCCTACAATGAGCAGTTCTTC. It is translated as CASSFLSSSYNEQFF.

The gene calls are TRBV2 and TRBJ2-4, with 8 nucleotides matching TRBD2. Germline V lookup: CDR1 SNHLY, CDR2 FYNNEI. This CDR3 has 18 residues. Trimming took 7 bases from V and 0 from J; bases not matched to a gene: 14. CDR3 sequence: CASTLAGAFILAKNIQYF. CDR3 DNA sequence: TGTGCCAGCACCCTAGCGGGCGCTTTTATTCTAGCCAAAAACATTCAGTACTTC.